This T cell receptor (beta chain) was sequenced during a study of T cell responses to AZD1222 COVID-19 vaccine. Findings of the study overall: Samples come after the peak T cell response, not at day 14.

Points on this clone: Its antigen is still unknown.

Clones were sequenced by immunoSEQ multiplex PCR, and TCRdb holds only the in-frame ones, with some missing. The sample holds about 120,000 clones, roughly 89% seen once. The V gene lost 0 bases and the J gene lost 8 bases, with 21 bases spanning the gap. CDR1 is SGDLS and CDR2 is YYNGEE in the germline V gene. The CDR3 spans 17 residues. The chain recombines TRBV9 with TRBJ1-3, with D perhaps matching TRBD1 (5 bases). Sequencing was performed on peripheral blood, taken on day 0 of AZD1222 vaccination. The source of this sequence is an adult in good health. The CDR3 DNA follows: TGTGCCAGCAGCGTAGGGGGCCCCACGCGGGAAGGACACACCATATATTTT. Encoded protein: CASSVGGPTREGHTIYF.